Presented here are 21 T cell receptor beta chains from one specimen sequenced in a study of cytomegalovirus exposure and HLA in healthy donors. The data were produced by immunoSEQ multiplex PCR, yet TCRdb's version contains in-frame clones alone and is incomplete. The sample lists roughly 75,000 clones; approximately 94% were seen once. The sample consisted of PBMCs. These receptor sequences come from a man between 18 and 35 years old in good health and CMV-seropositive.

This rearrangement joins TRBV5-1 to TRBJ2-1, with a weak D call TRBD2 (6 bases). The ends were cut back, 0 bases at V and 5 bases at J, with 6 bases in the middle. Germline V gene data show CDR1 as SGHRS and CDR2 as YFSETQ. This CDR3 is built from 13 residues. CDR3 nucleotides: TGCGCCAGCAGCTTGGGGGGGGACAATGAGCAGTTCTTC. Residues: CASSLGGDNEQFF.

This clone has a handful of counts. This chain joins TRBV9 and TRBJ2-2, with 14 bases aligning to TRBD2. The CDR3 is made up of 20 amino acids. Trimming took 4 bases from V and 3 from J; bases not matched to a gene: 14. Germline V gene lookup returns CDR1 SGDLS and CDR2 YYNGEE. The DNA of the CDR3 is TGTGCCAGCAGCCTCCGAGAAAAGACTAGCGGGGGGGCGGACACCGGGGAGCTGTTTTTT. Translated: CASSLREKTSGGADTGELFF.

The chain joins TRBV6-5 to TRBJ2-5; 12 bases map to TRBD1. Germline V gives CDR1 MNHEY, CDR2 SVGAGI. After removal of 6 bases from V and 6 bases from J, the junction contained 8 bases not matched to a gene. This CDR3 is built from 15 residues. The CDR3 region is CASRIRDRGRKTQYF. CDR3 DNA sequence: TGTGCCAGCAGGATCCGGGACAGGGGGCGAAAGACCCAGTACTTC.

V is TRBV28 and J is TRBJ2-1; D may be TRBD2 (6 bases). V was cut by 4 bases and J by 0 bases, with 19 bases left in between. Germline V gene sequence: CDR1 MDHEN, CDR2 SYDVKM. The CDR3 is 18 amino acids. CDR3 protein: CASSSFLAEDLSYNEQFF. Written as DNA, the CDR3 is TGTGCCAGCAGTTCATTCTTAGCGGAGGACCTCTCCTACAATGAGCAGTTCTTC.

Only a few counts were recorded for this clone. The V and J genes are TRBV5-1 and TRBJ2-3; D is perhaps TRBD2 (5 bases). CDR3 length: 13 amino acids. CDR1 SGHRS and CDR2 YFSETQ come from the germline V gene. V shed 3 bases and J shed 3 bases, with 8 bases lying between them. For the CDR3, the DNA is TGCGCCAGCAGCTGGCGAGGGACAGATACGCAGTATTTT. Amino acid sequence: CASSWRGTDTQYF.

To note about this clone: Different DNA sequences within this sample yield the same CDR3. The chain is built from TRBV19 and TRBJ2-7, with 7 bases identical to TRBD1. Germline assignment: CDR1 LNHDA and CDR2 SQIVND (reference sequence). V was pared by 1 base and J by 0 bases, with 0 bases of the junction left unmatched. This CDR3 is 14 amino acids long. CDR3 sequence: CASSIGTGSYEQYF. The CDR3 nucleotides read TGTGCCAGTAGTATAGGGACAGGCTCCTACGAGCAGTACTTC.

DNA of the CDR3: TGTGCCACCAGCAGAGATCCGGGGGAAGAGACCCAGTACTTC. Amino acids: CATSRDPGEETQYF. The genes are TRBV15 and TRBJ2-5; maybe TRBD2 (6 bases). There are 14 residues in the CDR3. Germline CDR1 is LNHNV and CDR2 is YYDKDF (reference sequence). Trimming shortened V by 0 bases and J by 3 bases, and 8 bases separated the two germline ends.

The CDR3: CASSPRTGWAGELFF. DNA for the CDR3: TGTGCCAGCAGCCCCCGGACAGGTTGGGCCGGGGAGCTGTTTTTT. This chain connects TRBV14 to TRBJ2-2; TRBD1 matches 7 bases. This CDR3 region has 15 residues. CDR1 SGHDN and CDR2 FVKESK come from the germline V gene. The junction had 8 bases not matched to a gene; V was cut back by 4 bases and J by 6 bases.

Here the CDR3 reads CASAPGGVRRKYEQYF. CDR3 sequence (DNA): TGTGCCAGCGCGCCGGGGGGGGTTAGGAGGAAGTACGAGCAGTACTTC. The chain combines TRBV27 with TRBJ2-7; 8 bases agree with TRBD2. The CDR3 contains 16 residues. Germline CDR1 and CDR2: MNHEY and SMNVEV (reference sequence). J gave up 4 bases and V 8 bases, and 16 bases lay outside the gene matches.

The chain carries TRBV7-9 and TRBJ1-2; 7 bases fit TRBD1. The CDR3 is 15 residues long. V lost 9 bases and J lost 4; bases outside the gene matches: 14. Germline-derived CDR1 and CDR2 are SEHNR and FQNEAQ (reference sequence). Here the CDR3 DNA reads TGTGCCAGTACTCTGAATACAGGGGTGGGCTATGGCTACACCTTC. Translated: CASTLNTGVGYGYTF.

The V call is TRBV5-4, the J call TRBJ2-2; 7 bases map to TRBD2. Germline V lookup: CDR1 SGHNT, CDR2 YYREEE (reference sequence). There are 17 residues in the CDR3. V trimming: 4 bases; J trimming: 5 bases; junction bases outside the gene matches: 14. The CDR3 DNA sequence: TGTGCCAGCAGCGGGGGACTACCCGGGAGAAGAACCGGGGAGCTGTTTTTT. This translates into CASSGGLPGRRTGELFF.

V is TRBV13 and J is TRBJ2-7; a possible D gene is TRBD1 (6 bases). The germline V and J ends were trimmed by 4 bases and 0 bases, with 13 bases remaining between them. The CDR3 covers 15 residues. Germline V gives CDR1 PRHDT, CDR2 FYEKMQ (reference sequence). The CDR3 region has the DNA TGTGCCAGCAGCTCGGACAGTACTAGCTCCTACGAGCAGTACTTC. Amino acids: CASSSDSTSSYEQYF.

The chain combines TRBV27 with TRBJ2-6, with 7 positions matching TRBD1. This CDR3 contains 16 residues. Germline assignment: CDR1 MNHEY and CDR2 SMNVEV (reference sequence). After removal of 5 bases from V and 2 bases from J, the junction contained 6 bases not matched to a gene. The CDR3 region is CASSLQGQAGANVLTF. CDR3 in DNA: TGTGCCAGCAGTCTACAAGGACAGGCTGGGGCCAACGTCCTGACTTTC.

V gene TRBV5-4 combines with J gene TRBJ2-7; TRBD2 is a possible D gene (6 bases). This CDR3 comprises 14 residues. Germline V gene data show CDR1 as SGHNT and CDR2 as YYREEE (reference sequence). The germline V and J ends were trimmed by 1 base and 6 bases, with 14 bases remaining between them. The CDR3 nucleotides read TGTGCCAGCAGCTTGACCCACCTCGGGGGCGAGCAGTACTTC. Amino acid sequence: CASSLTHLGGEQYF.

The CDR3 reads CASRRDSYEQYF. CDR3 nucleotides: TGTGCCAGCAGGCGGGACAGCTACGAGCAGTACTTC. The gene calls are TRBV27 and TRBJ2-7; D is perhaps TRBD1 (7 bases). CDR1 MNHEY and CDR2 SMNVEV come from the germline V gene (reference sequence). V lost 6 bases to trimming and J lost 3 bases, with 9 bases between them. The CDR3 loop spans 12 amino acids.

The V and J genes are TRBV23-1 and TRBJ2-5; no clear D. TRBV23-1 falls under the ORF class, with uncertain function. This CDR3 has 14 amino acids. V was cut by 8 bases and J by 3 bases, with 16 bases left in between. The chain's CDR3 is CASCRLRQEETQYF. CDR3 nucleotide sequence: TGCGCCAGCTGTCGATTGAGGCAAGAAGAGACCCAGTACTTC.

The rearrangement uses TRBV5-1 and TRBJ2-7; a weak D match, TRBD1 (6 bases). CDR1 and CDR2 from the germline V gene are SGHRS and YFSETQ. The CDR3 covers 14 residues. Trimming pared 3 bases from V and 1 base from J, leaving 11 bases between. CDR3 DNA sequence: TGCGCCAGCAGCTATCCAGGGGATTCCTACGAGCAGTACTTC. It translates to CASSYPGDSYEQYF.

CDR3 residues: CASSQGSGTGAGELFF. CDR3 in DNA: TGTGCCAGCAGTCAAGGATCCGGGACAGGGGCCGGGGAGCTGTTTTTT. The J gene is TRBJ2-2, the V gene TRBV5-5; 10 bases fit TRBD1. The CDR3 length is 16 residues. CDR1 is SGHKS and CDR2 is YYEKEE in the germline V gene (reference sequence). V lost 5 bases to trimming and J lost 6 bases; unmatched junction nucleotides: 10.

The rearrangement joins TRBV6-4 to TRBJ2-3; TRBD2 aligns across 8 bases. This CDR3 comprises 15 residues. V shed 3 bases and J 1 base; nucleotides not matched to a gene: 3. The germline V gene has CDR1 MRHNA and CDR2 SNTAGT. The chain's CDR3 is CASSELAAGTDTQYF. In DNA, the CDR3 is TGTGCCAGCAGTGAACTAGCGGCGGGCACAGATACGCAGTATTTT.

V and J are TRBV5-4 and TRBJ2-1, with a tentative D call TRBD1 (7 bases). Germline CDR1 SGHNT, CDR2 YYREEE (reference sequence). The ends were cut back, 5 bases at V and 9 bases at J, with 12 bases in the middle. This CDR3 is built from 12 residues. The CDR3, as DNA: TGTGCCAGCAGTGGAGGGGGCAGTGAGCAGTTCTTC. Protein sequence: CASSGGGSEQFF.

This chain uses TRBV2 with TRBJ2-7; no clear D gene. V lost 7 bases, J lost 6 bases, and 19 bases lay in between. The germline V gene encodes CDR1 SNHLY and CDR2 FYNNEI. CDR3 size: 14 residues. CDR3 in DNA: TGTGCCAGCATGCGGCAAATCGGTAGCCGCGAGCAGTACTTC. This codes for CASMRQIGSREQYF.